The 22 T cell receptor beta chains below all came from one sample that was sequenced in a study of pediatric ulcerative colitis (dated 2019 in TCRdb). One to two pinch biopsies were taken from the rectum for research during colonoscopy. The library was generated by the immunoSEQ multiplex PCR assay. The table was pulled from immuneACCESS by TCRdb, which kept in-frame rearrangements only. Such tables lose some clones; where checked, under half of the loss comes from unresolved V genes, and the rest has no known cause. This sample lists around 12,000 clones; roughly three quarters were detected once. 4% to 5% of the sample is in the top ten clones. Material: gut tissue. The receptors here all came from a boy between 5 and 17 years old who was a control in a study of pediatric ulcerative colitis.

This clone was seen once. The rearrangement links TRBV10-3 to TRBJ2-5; 11 nucleotides match TRBD1. This CDR3 is 15 amino acids long. Germline V gives CDR1 ENHRY, CDR2 SYGVKD. J was trimmed by 5 bases and V by 4 bases; bases with no gene match: 6. CDR3: CAISGGQGVGETQYF. CDR3 DNA: TGTGCCATCAGTGGGGGACAGGGGGTTGGTGAGACCCAGTACTTC.

This chain uses TRBV19 with TRBJ1-5; D may be TRBD1 (5 bases). From germline, CDR1 is LNHDA and CDR2 SQIVND (reference sequence). The CDR3 runs to 14 residues. Trimming removed 6 bases from V and 4 bases from J, with 13 bases in between. DNA for the CDR3: TGTGCCAGTAGCCTTGGGGCGAGAAATCAGCCCCAGCATTTT. Amino acid sequence: CASSLGARNQPQHF.

J is TRBJ1-5 and V is TRBV19; D is possibly TRBD1 (5 bases). V was clipped by 1 base and J by 6 bases, with 16 bases between them. The CDR3 is made up of 16 amino acids. Per germline, CDR1 LNHDA and CDR2 SQIVND (reference sequence). CDR3 sequence: CASSIARPGQSQPQHF. CDR3 bases: TGTGCCAGTAGTATAGCCCGACCGGGGCAGAGTCAGCCCCAGCATTTT.

J is TRBJ1-1 and V is TRBV7-3, with TRBD1 as a possible D gene (6 bases). Per germline, CDR1 SGHTA and CDR2 FQGTGA. Trimming removed 1 base at V and 0 bases at J, with 18 bases between. The CDR3 covers 18 residues. CDR3: CASSLSRGRRMVNTEAFF. The CDR3 bases are TGTGCCAGCAGCTTAAGCCGGGGGCGCAGGATGGTGAACACTGAAGCTTTCTTT.

The rearrangement joins TRBV10-3 to TRBJ2-7; 7 bases line up with TRBD2. From germline, CDR1 is ENHRY and CDR2 SYGVKD. V lost 5 bases, J lost 6 bases, and 10 bases stayed unmatched. The CDR3 runs 14 residues. CDR3 sequence: CAISIGLEFPEQYF. The CDR3 DNA is TGTGCCATCAGTATAGGACTAGAGTTCCCCGAGCAGTACTTC.

The chain has TRBV28 and TRBJ1-4; D is perhaps TRBD1 (5 bases). The CDR3 contains 15 residues. The V end was cut by 4 bases, the J end by 0 bases, with 9 bases between. The germline gives CDR1 MDHEN, CDR2 SYDVKM. The CDR3 DNA reads TGTGCCAGCAGTTCCACAGGAGCAACTAATGAAAAACTGTTTTTT. Translation gives CASSSTGATNEKLFF. Supplemented by reference TRBV28 and TRBJ1-4, the full variable domain reads DVKVTQSSRYLVKRTGEKVFLECVQDMDHENMFWYRQDPGLGLRLIYFSYDVKMKEKGDIPEGYSVSREKKERFSLILESASTNQTSMYLCASSSTGATNEKLFFGSGTQLSVL.

This clone was seen more than once but under ten times. V is TRBV27 and J is TRBJ1-2; D not resolved. The CDR3 has 15 amino acids. The germline V gene encodes CDR1 MNHEY and CDR2 SMNVEV (reference sequence). V was clipped by 5 bases and J by 8 bases, with 21 bases between them. The DNA of the CDR3 is TGTGCCAGCAGTCCCCTCGGTTCCGGCCCGCGGGGCTACACCTTC. The encoded protein is CASSPLGSGPRGYTF.

The chain combines TRBV2 with TRBJ1-2; tentative D call: TRBD1 (5 bases). V lost 6 bases and J 4 bases, leaving 15 bases between the germline ends. The germline CDR1 and CDR2 sequences are SNHLY and FYNNEI. This CDR3 is built from 14 residues. The CDR3 bases are TGTGCCAGCAGCGACAGCCGGCGGAGCTATGGCTACACCTTC. Its translation is CASSDSRRSYGYTF.

V usage is TRBV18 and J usage is TRBJ1-2; the D gene is possibly TRBD1 (5 bases). The CDR3 runs to 13 residues. Germline values: CDR1 KGHSH, CDR2 LQKENI. The ends were cut back, 2 bases at V and 6 bases at J, with 10 bases in the middle. The CDR3 coding sequence is TGTGCCAGCTCACCAGGGGGTAGTGATGGCTACACCTTC. Translated, it gives CASSPGGSDGYTF.

This clone was found once. This chain joins TRBV6-5 and TRBJ2-4; either TRBD1 or TRBD2 may fit D (6 bases each). Germline CDR1 is MNHEY and CDR2 is SVGAGI. The CDR3 is made up of 16 amino acids. Trimming stripped 4 bases from V and 0 bases from J, with 13 bases between. CDR3 amino acids: CASSSGRGVAKNIQYF. The CDR3 bases are TGTGCCAGCAGTTCGGGTAGGGGGGTAGCCAAAAACATTCAGTACTTC.

The V and J genes are TRBV19 and TRBJ1-2; D unresolved. Germline loops: CDR1 LNHDA, CDR2 SQIVND (reference sequence). V gave up 9 bases and J gave up 8 bases, with 16 bases separating them. The CDR3 has 12 amino acids. CDR3 in DNA: TGTGCCAGCACCCTCGGATTGGGCGGCTACACCTTC. Its protein is CASTLGLGGYTF.

V gene TRBV4-1 combines with J gene TRBJ2-1, with D possibly TRBD2 on 6 matching bases. Germline V gene sequence: CDR1 MGHRA, CDR2 YSYEKL. The CDR3 totals 18 residues. V gave up 1 base and J gave up 2 bases, with 18 bases separating them. Here the CDR3 reads CASSQGGNGGMPYNEQFF. The CDR3 region has the DNA TGCGCCAGCAGCCAAGGGGGGAACGGAGGGATGCCCTACAATGAGCAGTTCTTC.

The rearrangement joins TRBV6-9 to TRBJ2-7; no firm D call. This CDR3 region has 15 residues. Between the trimmed V and J ends, which lost 0 bases and 2 bases, there was a span of 11 bases. Looked up from germline, CDR1 is MNHGY and CDR2 is SVAAGI. CDR3 protein: CASSYSCVPTYEQYF. For the CDR3, the DNA is TGTGCCAGCAGTTATTCGTGTGTTCCCACCTACGAGCAGTACTTC.

The rearrangement links TRBV6-5 to TRBJ1-1; the D gene is possibly TRBD1 (6 bases). This CDR3 contains 11 residues. CDR1 and CDR2 from the germline V gene are MNHEY and SVGAGI. Trimming shortened V by 6 bases and J by 5 bases, and 7 bases separated the two germline ends. The CDR3 DNA reads as TGTGCCAGCAGGGGGGCAACTGAAGCTTTCTTT. Protein sequence: CASRGATEAFF.

The genes are TRBV19 and TRBJ1-5, with D maybe TRBD1 (6 bases). The CDR3 has 15 amino acids. Trimming removed 5 bases from V and 5 bases from J, with 16 bases in between. CDR1 is LNHDA, CDR2 SQIVND, per germline (reference sequence). CDR3 residues: CASSPSTGLHQPQHF. CDR3 nucleotides: TGTGCCAGTAGTCCCTCCACAGGGCTGCATCAGCCCCAGCATTTT.

The V and J genes are TRBV4-2 and TRBJ2-7; 7 bases are a match to TRBD1. The germline CDR1 and CDR2 sequences are LGHNA and YNFKEQ. The CDR3 covers 17 residues. Trimming cost V 0 bases and J 6 bases; bases outside gene matches: 14. The CDR3 DNA reads as TGTGCCAGCAGCCAAGATCTCCGGAGGACAGGACGGGGCGAGCAGTACTTC. This sequence encodes CASSQDLRRTGRGEQYF.

The chain employs TRBV11-2 and TRBJ1-1; TRBD1 matches at 8 bases. After removal of 7 bases from V and 0 bases from J, the junction contained 7 bases not matched to a gene. Germline V gives CDR1 SGHAT, CDR2 FQNNGV. The length of the CDR3 is 15 residues. CDR3 DNA sequence: TGTGCCAGCACCCTCGACAGGGGCCTGAACACTGAAGCTTTCTTT. It codes for CASTLDRGLNTEAFF.

The V gene is TRBV18, the J gene TRBJ1-1, with no clear D. The CDR3 extends over 11 amino acids. Per germline, CDR1 KGHSH and CDR2 LQKENI. The V gene lost 5 bases and the J gene lost 3 bases, with 4 bases spanning the gap. As DNA, the CDR3 is TGTGCCAGCTCAACGGACACTGAAGCTTTCTTT. This translates into CASSTDTEAFF.

This clone showed up just once. The V and J genes are TRBV5-8 and TRBJ2-2; D remains unclear. Germline loops: CDR1 SGHTS, CDR2 YDEGEE. The V end lost 0 bases, the J end lost 2 bases, and 5 bases lay between the germline ends. CDR3 length: 14 residues. CDR3 sequence: CASSLATNTGELFF. CDR3 nucleotide sequence: TGTGCCAGCAGCTTGGCCACTAACACCGGGGAGCTGTTTTTT.

The V gene is TRBV7-2, the J gene TRBJ2-3, with D possibly being TRBD2 (6 bases). Trimming cost V 1 base and J 6 bases, with 20 bases left between them. Germline V gene data show CDR1 as SGHTA and CDR2 as FQGNSA. The CDR3 is 17 residues long. CDR3: CASSLGLGIMSGDTQYF. The CDR3 DNA reads TGTGCCAGCAGCTTAGGGCTGGGAATAATGAGCGGGGATACGCAGTATTTT. Drawing the rest from reference TRBV7-2 and TRBJ2-3, the complete variable domain is GAGVSQSPSNKVTEKGKDVELRCDPISGHTALYWYRQSLGQGLEFLIYFQGNSAPDKSGLPSDRFSAERTGGSVSTLTIQRTQQEDSAVYLCASSLGLGIMSGDTQYFGPGTRLTVL.

V and J are TRBV15 and TRBJ1-4; perhaps TRBD1 as D (5 bases). V was cut by 3 bases and J by 4 bases, with 12 bases left in between. Per germline, CDR1 LNHNV and CDR2 YYDKDF (reference sequence). The CDR3 spans 15 residues. CDR3 sequence (DNA): TGTGCCACCAGCAGGATGACAGTCCTTAATGAAAAACTGTTTTTT. The encoded protein is CATSRMTVLNEKLFF.

The chain employs TRBV11-2 and TRBJ2-3; no clear D. The V end lost 5 bases, the J end lost 0 bases, and 15 bases lay between the germline ends. The CDR3 contains 16 residues. Germline-derived CDR1 and CDR2 are SGHAT and FQNNGV. CDR3 sequence (DNA): TGTGCCAGCAGCACCCTCCCGGGCTCTAGCACAGATACGCAGTATTTT. The encoded protein is CASSTLPGSSTDTQYF.